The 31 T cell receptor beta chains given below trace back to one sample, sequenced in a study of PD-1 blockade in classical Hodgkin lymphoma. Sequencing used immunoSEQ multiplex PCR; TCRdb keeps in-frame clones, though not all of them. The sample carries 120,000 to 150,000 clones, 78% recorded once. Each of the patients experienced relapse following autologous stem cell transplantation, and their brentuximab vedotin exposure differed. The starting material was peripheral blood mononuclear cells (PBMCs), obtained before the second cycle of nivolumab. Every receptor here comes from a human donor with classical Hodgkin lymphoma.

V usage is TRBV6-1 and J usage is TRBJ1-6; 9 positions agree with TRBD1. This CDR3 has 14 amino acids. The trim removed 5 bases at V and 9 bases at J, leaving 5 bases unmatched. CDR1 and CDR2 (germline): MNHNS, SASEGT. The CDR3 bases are TGTGCCAGCAGTCCGGGACAGGGACGTTCACCCCTCCACTTT. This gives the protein CASSPGQGRSPLHF.

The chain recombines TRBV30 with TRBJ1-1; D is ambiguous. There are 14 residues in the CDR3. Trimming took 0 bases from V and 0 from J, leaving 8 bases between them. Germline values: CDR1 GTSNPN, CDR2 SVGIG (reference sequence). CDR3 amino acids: CAWSVGAMNTEAFF. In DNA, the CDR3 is TGTGCCTGGAGTGTCGGAGCAATGAACACTGAAGCTTTCTTT.

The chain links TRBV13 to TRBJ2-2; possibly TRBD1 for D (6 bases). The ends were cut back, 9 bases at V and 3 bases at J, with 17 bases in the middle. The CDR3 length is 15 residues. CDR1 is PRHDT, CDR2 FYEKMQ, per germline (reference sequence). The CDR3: CASSQGNRDTGELFF. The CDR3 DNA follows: TGTGCCAGTTCACAGGGTAACAGGGACACCGGGGAGCTGTTTTTT.

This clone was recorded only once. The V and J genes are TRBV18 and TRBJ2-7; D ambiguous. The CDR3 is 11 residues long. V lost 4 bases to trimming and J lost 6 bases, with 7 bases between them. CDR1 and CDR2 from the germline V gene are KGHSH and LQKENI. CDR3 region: CASSLDLEQYF. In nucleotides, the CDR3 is TGTGCCAGCTCACTTGACCTCGAGCAGTACTTC.

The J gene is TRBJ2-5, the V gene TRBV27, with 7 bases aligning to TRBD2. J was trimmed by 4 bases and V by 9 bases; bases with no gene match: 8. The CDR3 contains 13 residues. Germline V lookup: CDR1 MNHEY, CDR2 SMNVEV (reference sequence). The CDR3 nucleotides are TGTGCCAGTCGTGGGGGGGGAGGAGAGACCCAGTACTTC. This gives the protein CASRGGGGETQYF.

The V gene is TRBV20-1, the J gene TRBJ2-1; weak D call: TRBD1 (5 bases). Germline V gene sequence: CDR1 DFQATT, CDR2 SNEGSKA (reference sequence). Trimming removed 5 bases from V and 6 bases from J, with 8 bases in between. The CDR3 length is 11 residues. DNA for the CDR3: TGCAGTGCTCCTAGGGGCAATGAGCAGTTCTTC. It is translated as CSAPRGNEQFF.

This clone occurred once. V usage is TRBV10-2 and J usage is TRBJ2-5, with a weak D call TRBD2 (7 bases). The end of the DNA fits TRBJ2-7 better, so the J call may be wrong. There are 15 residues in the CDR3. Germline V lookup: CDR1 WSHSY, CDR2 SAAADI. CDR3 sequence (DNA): TGCGCCAGCAGTGATAGAGGGAGGGGGAACTACGAGCAGTACTTC. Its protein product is CASSDRGRGNYEQYF.

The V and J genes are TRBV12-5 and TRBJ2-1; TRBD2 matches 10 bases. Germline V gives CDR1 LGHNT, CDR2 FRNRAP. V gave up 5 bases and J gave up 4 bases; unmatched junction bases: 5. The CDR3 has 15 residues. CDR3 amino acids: CASGLGLAEYNEQFF. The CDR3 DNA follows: TGTGCTAGTGGTCTTGGACTAGCGGAATACAATGAGCAGTTCTTC. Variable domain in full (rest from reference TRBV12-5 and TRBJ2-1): DARVTQTPRHKVTEMGQEVTMRCQPILGHNTVFWYRQTMMQGLELLAYFRNRAPLDDSGMPKDRFSAEMPDATLATLKIQPSEPRDSAVYFCASGLGLAEYNEQFFGPGTRLTVL.

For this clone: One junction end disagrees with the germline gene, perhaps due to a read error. CDR3: CASSLGPGAGELFF. In DNA, the CDR3 is TGTGCTAGCAGCTTGGGCCCTGGGGCCGGGGAGCTGTTTTTT. The chain uses TRBV7-7 and TRBJ2-2, with D hard to call. The germline gives CDR1 SSHAT, CDR2 FNYEAQ (reference sequence). The CDR3 contains 14 residues. Complete variable domain (other parts from reference TRBV7-7 and TRBJ2-2): GAGVSQSPRYKVTKRGQDVTLRCDPISSHATLYWYQQALGQGPEFLTYFNYEAQPDKSGLPSDRFSAERPEGSISTLTIQRTEQRDSAMYRCASSLGPGAGELFFGEGSRLTVL.

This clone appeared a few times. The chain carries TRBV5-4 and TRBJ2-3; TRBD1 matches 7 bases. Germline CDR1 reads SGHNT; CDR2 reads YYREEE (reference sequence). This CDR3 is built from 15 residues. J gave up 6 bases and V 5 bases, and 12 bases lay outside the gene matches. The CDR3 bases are TGTGCCAGCAGTTTAGGAACAGGGGTCGTTGATACGCAGTATTTT. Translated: CASSLGTGVVDTQYF.

The CDR3 coding sequence is TGTGCCATCAGTGCCTCACCCCGCGGGGGGGCCGGTGAGCAGTTCTTC. Translation: CAISASPRGGAGEQFF. The V call is TRBV10-3, the J call TRBJ2-1; 9 bases are a match to TRBD2. The trim removed 4 bases at V and 9 bases at J, leaving 13 bases unmatched. The CDR3 length is 16 residues. Looked up from germline, CDR1 is ENHRY and CDR2 is SYGVKD.

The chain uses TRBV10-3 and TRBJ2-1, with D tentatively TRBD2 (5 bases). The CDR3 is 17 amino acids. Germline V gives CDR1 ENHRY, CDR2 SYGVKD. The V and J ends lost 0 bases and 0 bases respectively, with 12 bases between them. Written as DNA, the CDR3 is TGTGCCATCAGTGAGTCCCCTATGAGGGCCTCCTACAATGAGCAGTTCTTC. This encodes CAISESPMRASYNEQFF.

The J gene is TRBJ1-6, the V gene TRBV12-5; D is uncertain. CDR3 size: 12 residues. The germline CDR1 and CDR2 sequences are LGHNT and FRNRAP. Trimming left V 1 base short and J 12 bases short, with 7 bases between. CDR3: CASGLEALPLHF. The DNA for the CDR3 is TGTGCTAGTGGTTTGGAAGCGTTACCCCTCCACTTT. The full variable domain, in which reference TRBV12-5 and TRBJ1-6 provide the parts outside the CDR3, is DARVTQTPRHKVTEMGQEVTMRCQPILGHNTVFWYRQTMMQGLELLAYFRNRAPLDDSGMPKDRFSAEMPDATLATLKIQPSEPRDSAVYFCASGLEALPLHFGNGTRLTVT.

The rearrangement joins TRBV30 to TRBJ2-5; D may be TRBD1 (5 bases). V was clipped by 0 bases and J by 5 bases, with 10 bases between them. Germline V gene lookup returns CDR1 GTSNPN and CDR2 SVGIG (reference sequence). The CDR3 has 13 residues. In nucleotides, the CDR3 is TGTGCCTGGAGTGTTAAGGGGCCGGAGACCCAGTACTTC. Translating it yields CAWSVKGPETQYF.

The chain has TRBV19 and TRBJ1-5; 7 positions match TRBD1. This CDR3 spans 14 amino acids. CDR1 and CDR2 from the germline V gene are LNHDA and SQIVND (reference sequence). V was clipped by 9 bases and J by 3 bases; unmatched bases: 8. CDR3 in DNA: TGTGCCAGCAGGGGGAGGGATAACAATCAGCCCCAGCATTTT. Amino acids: CASRGRDNNQPQHF.

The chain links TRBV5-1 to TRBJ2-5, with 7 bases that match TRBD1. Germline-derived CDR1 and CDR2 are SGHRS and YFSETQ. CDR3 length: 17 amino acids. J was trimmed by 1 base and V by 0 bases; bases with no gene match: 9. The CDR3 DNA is TGCGCCAGCAGCTTGGATCCGACAGGGCAAACCCAAGAGACCCAGTACTTC. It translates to CASSLDPTGQTQETQYF. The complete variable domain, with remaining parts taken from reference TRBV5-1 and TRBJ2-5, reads KAGVTQTPRYLIKTRGQQVTLSCSPISGHRSVSWYQQTPGQGLQFLFEYFSETQRNKGNFPGRFSGRQFSNSRSEMNVSTLELGDSALYLCASSLDPTGQTQETQYFGPGTRLLVL.

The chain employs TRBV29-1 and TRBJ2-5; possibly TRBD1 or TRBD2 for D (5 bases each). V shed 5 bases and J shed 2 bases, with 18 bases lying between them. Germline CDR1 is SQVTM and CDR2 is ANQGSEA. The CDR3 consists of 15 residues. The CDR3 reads CSVHGTATAQETQYF. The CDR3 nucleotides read TGCAGCGTTCACGGGACCGCGACCGCTCAAGAGACCCAGTACTTC.

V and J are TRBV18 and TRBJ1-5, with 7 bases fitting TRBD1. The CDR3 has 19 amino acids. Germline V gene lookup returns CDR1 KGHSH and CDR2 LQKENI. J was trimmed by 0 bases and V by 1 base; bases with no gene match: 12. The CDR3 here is CASSPQGTVDLYSNQPQHF. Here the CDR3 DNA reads TGTGCCAGCTCACCACAAGGGACAGTTGACCTCTATAGCAATCAGCCCCAGCATTTT.

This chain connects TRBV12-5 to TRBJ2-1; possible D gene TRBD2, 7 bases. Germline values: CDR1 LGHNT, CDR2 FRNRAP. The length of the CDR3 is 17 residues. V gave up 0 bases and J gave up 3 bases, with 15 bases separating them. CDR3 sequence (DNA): TGTGCTAGTGGTTTGGTACGGGGGGCAGCTGGCTACAATGAGCAGTTCTTC. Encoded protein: CASGLVRGAAGYNEQFF.

CDR3: CASSSGRGGFTEAFF. The CDR3 DNA sequence: TGTGCCAGCAGCTCGGGTCGGGGGGGTTTTACTGAAGCTTTCTTT. This chain connects TRBV7-6 to TRBJ1-1, with D possibly TRBD1 on 5 matching bases. Germline loops: CDR1 SGHVS, CDR2 FNYEAQ. The CDR3 contains 15 residues. The V end lost 4 bases, the J end lost 5 bases, and 17 bases lay between the germline ends.

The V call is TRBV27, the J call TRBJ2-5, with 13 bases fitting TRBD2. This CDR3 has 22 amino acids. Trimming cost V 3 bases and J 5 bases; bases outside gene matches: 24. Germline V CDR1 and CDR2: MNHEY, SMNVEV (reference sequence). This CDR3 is CASSLPTEKRTSGSAPRETQYF. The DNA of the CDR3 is TGTGCCAGCAGTTTGCCCACCGAAAAAAGGACTAGCGGGAGCGCTCCCCGGGAGACCCAGTACTTC.

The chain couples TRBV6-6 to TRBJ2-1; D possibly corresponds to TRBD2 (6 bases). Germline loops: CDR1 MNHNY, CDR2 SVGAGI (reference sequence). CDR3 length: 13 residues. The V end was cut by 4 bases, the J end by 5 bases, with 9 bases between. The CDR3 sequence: CASSSGGNNEQFF. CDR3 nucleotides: TGTGCCAGCAGTTCCGGCGGGAACAATGAGCAGTTCTTC.

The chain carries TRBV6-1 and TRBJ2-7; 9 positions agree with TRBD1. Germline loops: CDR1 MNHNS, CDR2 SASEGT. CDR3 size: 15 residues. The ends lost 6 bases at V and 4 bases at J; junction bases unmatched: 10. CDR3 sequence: CASRQLDRGRYEQYF. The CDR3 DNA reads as TGTGCCAGCAGACAATTGGACAGGGGCCGTTACGAGCAGTACTTC.

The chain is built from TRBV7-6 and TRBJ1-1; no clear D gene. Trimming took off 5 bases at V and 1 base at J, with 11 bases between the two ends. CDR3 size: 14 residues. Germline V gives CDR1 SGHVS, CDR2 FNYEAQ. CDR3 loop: CASSPISGNTEAFF. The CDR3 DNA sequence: TGTGCCAGCAGCCCAATATCGGGGAACACTGAAGCTTTCTTT. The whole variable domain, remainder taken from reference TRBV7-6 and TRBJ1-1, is GAGVSQSPRYKVTKRGQDVALRCDPISGHVSLYWYRQALGQGPEFLTYFNYEAQQDKSGLPNDRFSAERPEGSISTLTIQRTEQRDSAMYRCASSPISGNTEAFFGQGTRLTVV.

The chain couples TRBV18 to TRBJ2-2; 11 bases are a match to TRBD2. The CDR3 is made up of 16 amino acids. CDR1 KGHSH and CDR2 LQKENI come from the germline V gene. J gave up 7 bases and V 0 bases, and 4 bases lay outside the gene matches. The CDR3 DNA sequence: TGTGCCAGCTCACCACCTAGCGGGAGGGCCCTCGGGGAGCTGTTTTTT. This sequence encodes CASSPPSGRALGELFF.

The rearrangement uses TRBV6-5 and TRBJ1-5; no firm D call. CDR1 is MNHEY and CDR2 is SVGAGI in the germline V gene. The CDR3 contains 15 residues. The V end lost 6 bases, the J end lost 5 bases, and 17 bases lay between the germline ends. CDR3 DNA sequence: TGTGCCAGCAGCTACCGGAGAGGGAGATATCAGCCCCAGCATTTT. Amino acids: CASSYRRGRYQPQHF.

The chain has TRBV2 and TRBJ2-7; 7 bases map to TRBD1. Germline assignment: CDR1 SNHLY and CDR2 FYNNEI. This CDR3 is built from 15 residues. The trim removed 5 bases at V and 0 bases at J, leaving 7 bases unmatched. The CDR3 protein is CASSQGQAVSYEQYF. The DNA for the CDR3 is TGTGCCAGCAGTCAAGGACAGGCCGTCTCCTACGAGCAGTACTTC.

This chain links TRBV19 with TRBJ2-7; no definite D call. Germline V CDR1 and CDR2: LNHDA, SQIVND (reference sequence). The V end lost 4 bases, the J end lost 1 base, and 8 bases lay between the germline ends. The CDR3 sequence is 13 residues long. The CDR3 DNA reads TGTGCCAGTAGTAGGGCCAGATCCTACGAGCAGTACTTC. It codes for CASSRARSYEQYF.

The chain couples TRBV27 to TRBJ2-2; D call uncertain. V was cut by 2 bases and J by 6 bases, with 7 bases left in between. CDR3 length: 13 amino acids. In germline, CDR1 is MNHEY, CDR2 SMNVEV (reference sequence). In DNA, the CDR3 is TGTGCCAGCAGTTTAAGTTGGGCCGGGGAGCTGTTTTTT. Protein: CASSLSWAGELFF.

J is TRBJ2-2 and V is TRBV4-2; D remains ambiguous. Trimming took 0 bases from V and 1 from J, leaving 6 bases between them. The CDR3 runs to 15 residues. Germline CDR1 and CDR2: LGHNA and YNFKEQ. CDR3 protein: CASSQEGRNTGELFF. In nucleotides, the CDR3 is TGTGCCAGCAGCCAAGAAGGACGGAACACCGGGGAGCTGTTTTTT.

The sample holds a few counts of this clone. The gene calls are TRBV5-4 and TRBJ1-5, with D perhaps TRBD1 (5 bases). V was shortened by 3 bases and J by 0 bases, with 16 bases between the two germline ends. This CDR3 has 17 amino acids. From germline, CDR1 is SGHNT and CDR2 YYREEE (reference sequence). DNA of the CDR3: TGTGCCAGCAGCTCAGACCCGGAGGGGTTTAGCAATCAGCCCCAGCATTTT. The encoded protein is CASSSDPEGFSNQPQHF.